The T cell receptor (beta chain) under discussion was sequenced for a study of neoadjuvant anti-PD-1 for oral cavity cancer. Overall study: Nivolumab at 3 mg/kg was mostly given biweekly, three to four doses, pre-surgery.

Germline CDR1 reads MNHNS; CDR2 reads SASEGT. The CDR3 covers 14 residues. The ends were cut back, 6 bases at V and 0 bases at J, with 12 bases in the middle. Indicated time point: after neoadjuvant nivolumab, at surgical resection. Repertoires were generated with immunoSEQ multiplex PCR, while TCRdb's copy carries only in-frame clones and drops some. In the table there are approximately 42,000 clones, 77% of which are singletons. The sequencing used PBMCs, collected after nivolumab (anti-PD-1) treatment. The gene calls are TRBV6-1 and TRBJ2-7; D is undetermined. This clonotype was obtained from a person aged 40 to 85 with oral cavity squamous cell carcinoma. The CDR3 DNA reads as TGTGCCAGCAGACCCCCGGGTGGCTCCTACGAGCAGTACTTC. Translating it yields CASRPPGGSYEQYF.